This TCR beta chain appears in the sequencing data of a study of cytomegalovirus exposure and HLA in healthy donors. Profiling relied on immunoSEQ multiplex PCR, and the TCRdb table lists in-frame clones only, not all of them. The top ten clones hold more than 0.95% of a sample with 250,000 to 400,000 clones, approximately 86% of them seen once. It was the approximately 120-subject validation cohort, separate from the roughly 700-subject first cohort, to which the donors belonged. Germline V CDR1 and CDR2: SEHNR, FQNEAQ (reference sequence). Deletions cut 6 bases from V and 2 bases from J, with 11 bases between. The CDR3 consists of 13 residues. Note on this clone: Its target is unknown.

Regarding the study as a whole: The study recorded 150 to 200 TCR beta chains that were cytomegalovirus-associated.

The clonotype comes from a man aged 25 to 40 in good health and CMV-seronegative. The specimen was PBMCs. The rearrangement joins TRBV7-9 to TRBJ2-7, with a weak D call TRBD2 (5 bases). The CDR3 bases are TGTGCCAGCAGTCCGACTAAAACCTACGAGCAGTACTTC. Amino acid sequence: CASSPTKTYEQYF.